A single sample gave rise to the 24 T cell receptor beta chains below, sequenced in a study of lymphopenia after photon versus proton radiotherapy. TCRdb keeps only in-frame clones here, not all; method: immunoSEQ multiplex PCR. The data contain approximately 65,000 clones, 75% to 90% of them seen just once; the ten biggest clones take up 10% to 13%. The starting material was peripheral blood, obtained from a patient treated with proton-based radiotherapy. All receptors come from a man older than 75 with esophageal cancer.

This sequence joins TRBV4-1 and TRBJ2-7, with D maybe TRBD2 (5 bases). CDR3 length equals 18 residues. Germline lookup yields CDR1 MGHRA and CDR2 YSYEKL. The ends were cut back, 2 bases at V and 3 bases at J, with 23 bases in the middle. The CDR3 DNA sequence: TGCGCCAGCAGCCAACGTGGGCCCCCTGTATGGCGGGTCTACGAGCAGTACTTC. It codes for CASSQRGPPVWRVYEQYF.

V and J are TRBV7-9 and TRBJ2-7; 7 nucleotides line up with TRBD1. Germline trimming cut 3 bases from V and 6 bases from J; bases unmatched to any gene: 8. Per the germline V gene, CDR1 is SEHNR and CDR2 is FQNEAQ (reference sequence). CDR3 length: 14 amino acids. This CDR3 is CASSLRQGLAEQYF. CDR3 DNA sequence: TGTGCCAGCAGCTTGAGACAGGGCCTGGCCGAGCAGTACTTC.

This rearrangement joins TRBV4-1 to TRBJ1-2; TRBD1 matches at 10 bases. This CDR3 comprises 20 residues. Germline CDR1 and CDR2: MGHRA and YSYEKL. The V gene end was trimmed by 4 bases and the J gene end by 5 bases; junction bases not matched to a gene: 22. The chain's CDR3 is CASSRLQITGQGGDAYGYTF. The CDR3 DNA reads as TGCGCCAGCAGCCGTCTCCAGATAACCGGACAGGGGGGAGATGCTTATGGCTACACCTTC.

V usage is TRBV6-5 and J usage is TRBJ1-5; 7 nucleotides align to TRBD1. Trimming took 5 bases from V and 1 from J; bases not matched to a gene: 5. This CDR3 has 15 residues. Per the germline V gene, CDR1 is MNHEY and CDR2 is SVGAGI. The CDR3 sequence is CASSPLDRSNQPQHF. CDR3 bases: TGTGCCAGCAGTCCCCTGGACAGGAGCAATCAGCCCCAGCATTTT.

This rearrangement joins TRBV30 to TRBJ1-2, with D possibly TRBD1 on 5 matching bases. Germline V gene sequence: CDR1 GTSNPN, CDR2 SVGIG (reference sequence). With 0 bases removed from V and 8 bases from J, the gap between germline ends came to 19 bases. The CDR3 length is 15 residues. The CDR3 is CAWSVYINGGGGYTF. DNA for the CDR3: TGTGCCTGGAGTGTATATATTAACGGCGGGGGAGGCTACACCTTC.

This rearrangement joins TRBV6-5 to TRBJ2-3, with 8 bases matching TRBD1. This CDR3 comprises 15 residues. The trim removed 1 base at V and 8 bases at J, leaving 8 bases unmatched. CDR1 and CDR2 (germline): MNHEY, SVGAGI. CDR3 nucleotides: TGTGCCAGCAGTTACTTGAGTCAGGGGGCGAGTACGCAGTATTTT. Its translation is CASSYLSQGASTQYF.

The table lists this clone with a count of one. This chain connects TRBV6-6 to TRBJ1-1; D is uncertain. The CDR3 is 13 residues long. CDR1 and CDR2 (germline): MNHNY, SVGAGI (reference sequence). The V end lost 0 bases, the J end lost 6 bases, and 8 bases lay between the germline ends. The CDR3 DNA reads TGTGCCAGCAGTTACTCCCGGACGGCTGAAGCTTTCTTT. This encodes CASSYSRTAEAFF.

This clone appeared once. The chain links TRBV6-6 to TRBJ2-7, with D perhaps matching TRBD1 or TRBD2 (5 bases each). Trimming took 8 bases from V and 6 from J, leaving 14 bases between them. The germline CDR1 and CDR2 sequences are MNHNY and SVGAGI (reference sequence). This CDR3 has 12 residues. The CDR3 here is CASWVSGSEQYF. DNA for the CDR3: TGTGCCAGCTGGGTTTCAGGGAGCGAGCAGTACTTC.

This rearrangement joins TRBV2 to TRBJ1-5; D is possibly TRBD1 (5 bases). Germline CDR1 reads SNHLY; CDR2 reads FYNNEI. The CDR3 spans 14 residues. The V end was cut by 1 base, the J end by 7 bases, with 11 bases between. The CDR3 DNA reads TGTGCCAGCAGTGAAGGGGGTAGGGGCCAGCCCCAGCATTTT. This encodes CASSEGGRGQPQHF. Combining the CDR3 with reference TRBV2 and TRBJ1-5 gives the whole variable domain EPEVTQTPSHQVTQMGQEVILRCVPISNHLYFYWYRQILGQKVEFLVSFYNNEISEKSEIFDDQFSVERPDGSNFTLKIRSTKLEDSAMYFCASSEGGRGQPQHFGDGTRLSIL.

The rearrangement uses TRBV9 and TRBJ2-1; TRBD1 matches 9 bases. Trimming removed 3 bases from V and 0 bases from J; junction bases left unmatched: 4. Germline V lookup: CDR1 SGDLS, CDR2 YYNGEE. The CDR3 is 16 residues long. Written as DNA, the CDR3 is TGTGCCAGCAGCGCCGACAGGGGGAACTCCTACAATGAGCAGTTCTTC. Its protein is CASSADRGNSYNEQFF.

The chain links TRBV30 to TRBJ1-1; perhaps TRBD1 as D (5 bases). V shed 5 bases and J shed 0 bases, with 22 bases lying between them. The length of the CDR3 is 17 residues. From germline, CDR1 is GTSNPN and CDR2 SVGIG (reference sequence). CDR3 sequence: CAWGGSRAGTLNTEAFF. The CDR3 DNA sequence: TGTGCCTGGGGAGGTAGCCGGGCAGGGACTTTGAACACTGAAGCTTTCTTT.

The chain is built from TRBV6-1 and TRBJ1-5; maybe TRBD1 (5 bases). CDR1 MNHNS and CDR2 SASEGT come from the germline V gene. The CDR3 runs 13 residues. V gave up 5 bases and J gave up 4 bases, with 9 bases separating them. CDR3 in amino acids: CASSSDRNQPQHF. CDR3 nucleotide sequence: TGTGCCAGCAGTAGCGACAGAAATCAGCCCCAGCATTTT.

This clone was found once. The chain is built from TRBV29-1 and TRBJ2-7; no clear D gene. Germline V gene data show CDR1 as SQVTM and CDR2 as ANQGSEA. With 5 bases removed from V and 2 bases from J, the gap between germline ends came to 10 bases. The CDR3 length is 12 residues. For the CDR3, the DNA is TGCAGCGTTTTCGACGTAGCCTACGAGCAGTACTTC. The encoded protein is CSVFDVAYEQYF.

CDR3 sequence: CASSTSGSSYEQYF. The CDR3 region has the DNA TGTGCCAGTAGTACGAGCGGGAGTTCCTACGAGCAGTACTTC. The chain has TRBV19 and TRBJ2-7; 8 bases agree with TRBD2. The germline CDR1 and CDR2 sequences are LNHDA and SQIVND (reference sequence). J was trimmed by 1 base and V by 4 bases; bases with no gene match: 3. This CDR3 is 14 amino acids long.

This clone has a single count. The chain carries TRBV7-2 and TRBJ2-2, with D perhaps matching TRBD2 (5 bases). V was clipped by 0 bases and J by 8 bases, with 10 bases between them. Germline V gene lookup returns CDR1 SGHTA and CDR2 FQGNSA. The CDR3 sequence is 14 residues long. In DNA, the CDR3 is TGTGCCAGCAGCTTAGCTGGCCGGGAAGGGGAGCTGTTTTTT. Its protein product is CASSLAGREGELFF.

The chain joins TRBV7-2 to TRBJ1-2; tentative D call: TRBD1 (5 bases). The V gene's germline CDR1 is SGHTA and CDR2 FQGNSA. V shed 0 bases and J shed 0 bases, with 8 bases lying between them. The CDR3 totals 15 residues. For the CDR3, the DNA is TGTGCCAGCAGCTTAGCAGGGGCCTCTAACTATGGCTACACCTTC. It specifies CASSLAGASNYGYTF. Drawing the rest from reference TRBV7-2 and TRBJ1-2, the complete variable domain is GAGVSQSPSNKVTEKGKDVELRCDPISGHTALYWYRQSLGQGLEFLIYFQGNSAPDKSGLPSDRFSAERTGGSVSTLTIQRTQQEDSAVYLCASSLAGASNYGYTFGSGTRLTVV.

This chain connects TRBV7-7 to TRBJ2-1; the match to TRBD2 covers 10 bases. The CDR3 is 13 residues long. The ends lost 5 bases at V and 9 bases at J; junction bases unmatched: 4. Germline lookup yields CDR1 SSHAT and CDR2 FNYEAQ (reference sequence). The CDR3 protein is CASSRSGRGEQFF. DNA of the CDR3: TGTGCCAGCAGCAGAAGCGGGAGGGGTGAGCAGTTCTTC.

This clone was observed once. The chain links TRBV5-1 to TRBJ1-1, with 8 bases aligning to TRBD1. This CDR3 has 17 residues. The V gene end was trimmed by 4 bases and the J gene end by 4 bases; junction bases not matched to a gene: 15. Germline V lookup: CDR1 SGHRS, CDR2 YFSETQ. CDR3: CASSPGGTGGRGTEAFF. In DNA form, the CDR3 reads TGCGCCAGCAGCCCGGGGGGGACAGGCGGCAGGGGCACTGAAGCTTTCTTT.

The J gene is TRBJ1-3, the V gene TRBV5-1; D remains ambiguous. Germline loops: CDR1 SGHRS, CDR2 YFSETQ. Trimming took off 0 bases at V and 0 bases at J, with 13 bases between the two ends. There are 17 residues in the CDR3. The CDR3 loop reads CASSLDSGPASGNTIYF. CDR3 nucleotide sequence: TGCGCCAGCAGCTTGGATAGCGGACCAGCCTCTGGAAACACCATATATTTT.

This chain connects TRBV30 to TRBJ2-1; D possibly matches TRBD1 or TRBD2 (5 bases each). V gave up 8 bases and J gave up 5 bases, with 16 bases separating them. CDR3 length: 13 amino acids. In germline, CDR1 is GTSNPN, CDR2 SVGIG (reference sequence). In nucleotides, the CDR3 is TGTGCCAGAAACCGGGACCTTGACAATGAGCAGTTCTTC. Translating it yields CARNRDLDNEQFF.

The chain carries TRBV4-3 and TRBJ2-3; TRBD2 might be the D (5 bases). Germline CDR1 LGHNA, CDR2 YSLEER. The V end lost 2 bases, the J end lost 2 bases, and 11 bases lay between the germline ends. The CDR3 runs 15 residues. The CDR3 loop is CASSQRADSTDTQYF. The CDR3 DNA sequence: TGCGCCAGCAGCCAAAGAGCGGACTCCACAGATACGCAGTATTTT.

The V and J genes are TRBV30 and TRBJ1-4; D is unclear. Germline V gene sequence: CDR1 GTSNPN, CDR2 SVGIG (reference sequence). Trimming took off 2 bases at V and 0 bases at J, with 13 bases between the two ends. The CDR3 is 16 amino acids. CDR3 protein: CAWSQGTAATNEKLFF. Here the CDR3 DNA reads TGTGCCTGGAGTCAAGGTACGGCAGCAACTAATGAAAAACTGTTTTTT.

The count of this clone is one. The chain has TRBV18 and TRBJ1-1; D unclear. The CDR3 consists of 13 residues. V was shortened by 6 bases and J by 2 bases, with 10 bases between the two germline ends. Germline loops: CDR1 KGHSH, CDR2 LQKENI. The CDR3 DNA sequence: TGTGCCAGCTCCCAACTAAGAAACACTGAAGCTTTCTTT. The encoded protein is CASSQLRNTEAFF.

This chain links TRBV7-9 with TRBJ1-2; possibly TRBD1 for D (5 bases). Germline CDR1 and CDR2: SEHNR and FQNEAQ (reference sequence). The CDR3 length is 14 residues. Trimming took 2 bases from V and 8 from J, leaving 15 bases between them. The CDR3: CASSLTGSSGGYTF. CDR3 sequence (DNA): TGTGCCAGCAGCTTAACAGGTTCCAGTGGGGGCTACACCTTC.